A single sample gave rise to the 5 T cell receptor beta chains below, sequenced in a study of blood T cell repertoires in COVID-19. The method was immunoSEQ multiplex PCR; TCRdb's version includes in-frame clones alone and lacks a portion of them. Here the sample spans approximately 270,000 clones, around nine tenths being singletons. Specimen: peripheral blood. Source of these receptors: a man aged 35-49 years with active or convalescent COVID-19.

This clone was detected many times. This chain joins TRBV29-1 and TRBJ1-2, with a tentative D call TRBD1 (5 bases). The CDR3 totals 13 residues. V was pared by 4 bases and J by 8 bases, with 17 bases between. The germline V gene has CDR1 SQVTM and CDR2 ANQGSEA. The CDR3 spells CSVAGLGSSGYTF. CDR3 in DNA: TGCAGCGTTGCGGGACTTGGGTCCTCCGGCTACACCTTC.

The sample holds one count of this clone. The chain joins TRBV7-2 to TRBJ2-1; 14 positions match TRBD2. From germline, CDR1 is SGHTA and CDR2 FQGNSA. After removal of 0 bases from V and 6 bases from J, the junction contained 1 base not matched to a gene. The CDR3 is 16 amino acids. For the CDR3, the DNA is TGTGCCAGCAGCTTAGCGACTAGCGGGGGGGCCAATGAGCAGTTCTTC. It is translated as CASSLATSGGANEQFF.

CDR3: CASSGEYTNQPQHF. The CDR3 DNA reads as TGTGCCAGCAGCGGAGAGTACACTAATCAGCCCCAGCATTTT. This sequence joins TRBV7-9 and TRBJ1-5; no clear D. V was clipped by 5 bases and J by 4 bases, with 12 bases between them. CDR1 is SEHNR and CDR2 is FQNEAQ in the germline V gene (reference sequence). The CDR3 has 14 residues.

V and J are TRBV28 and TRBJ2-7; 9 bases align to TRBD2. The germline CDR1 and CDR2 sequences are MDHEN and SYDVKM. This CDR3 has 14 amino acids. The junction had 3 bases not matched to a gene; V was cut back by 3 bases and J by 3 bases. The DNA of the CDR3 is TGTGCCAGCAGTTTCGGCGGGAGGGTCTACGAGCAGTACTTC. It is translated as CASSFGGRVYEQYF.

The genes are TRBV12-3 or TRBV12-4 and TRBJ2-7; possible D gene TRBD1, 6 bases. The CDR3 is made up of 13 amino acids. Trimming pared 0 bases from V and 9 bases from J, leaving 12 bases between. For the CDR3, the DNA is TGTGCCAGCAGTTTAGCGTCAGGGGTTGGGCAGTACTTC. Protein product: CASSLASGVGQYF.